The present entry profiles one T cell receptor beta chain with its context. The TCR beta profiling, which covered VDJ combination and CDR3 sequence, was carried out using genomic DNA as the template. MiXCR, run by TCRdb on the reads, gives a single entry per CDR3 protein. Among a few hundred thousand distinct CDR3 sequences listed, more than 25% were seen once. The data were taken from a study of CD8+CD57+ T cells in acquired aplastic anemia. V was pared by 1 base and J by 0 bases, with 12 bases between. The CDR3 contains 16 residues. The germline V gene has CDR1 SGHAT and CDR2 FQDESV (reference sequence). Previously, flow cytometry had revealed CD8+CD57+ cell expansion in the patients chosen for sequencing.

The sample comprised sorted CD4+, CD8+, or CD8+CD57+ T cells (not recorded which) from PBMCs. The receptor's source is a human donor with aplastic anemia. The chain carries TRBV11-1 and TRBJ1-1, with D possibly being TRBD1 (6 bases). CDR3 protein: CASSLGVGGLNTEAFF. Written as DNA, the CDR3 is TGTGCCAGCAGCTTAGGGGTGGGGGGCTTGAACACTGAAGCTTTCTTT.